Listed below are T cell receptor beta chains from one sample, sequenced in a study of PD-1 blockade in classical Hodgkin lymphoma. Sequencing was performed with immunoSEQ multiplex PCR; in TCRdb, only in-frame clones are kept and a portion is missing. This sample has 35,000 to 50,000 clones, with 66% found just once. The sequenced sample was peripheral blood mononuclear cells (PBMCs), obtained before the fourth cycle of nivolumab. Receptors originate from a human donor with classical Hodgkin lymphoma. Each CDR3 is given with its conserved first and last residue. The order of the fields is clone size, V gene, D gene, J gene, CDR3 DNA, CDR3 protein. A D gene is named only where the DNA matches it firmly. The size field is filled for only some rows; it gives once, few, many or a size class.

abundance: NA; v_gene: TRBV7-2; d_gene: NA; j_gene: TRBJ2-5; CDR3nt: TGTGCCAGCAGCTTAGGGGGCAGGTCAGAGGAGACCCAGTACTTC; CDR3aa: CASSLGGRSEETQYF
abundance: NA; v_gene: TRBV6-5; d_gene: TRBD2; j_gene: TRBJ2-7; CDR3nt: TGTGCCAGCAGTTACTCGGGACTAGCTGCCCCCTACGAGCAGTACTTC; CDR3aa: CASSYSGLAAPYEQYF
abundance: NA; v_gene: TRBV6-5; d_gene: TRBD2; j_gene: TRBJ2-3; CDR3nt: TGTGCCAGCAGTCCCGGACTAGGTCGCACAGATACGCAGTATTTT; CDR3aa: CASSPGLGRTDTQYF
abundance: NA; v_gene: TRBV5-6; d_gene: NA; j_gene: TRBJ2-6; CDR3nt: TGTGCCAGCAGCTTTACTCAGGGTTCCTCTGGGGCCAACGTCCTGACTTTC; CDR3aa: CASSFTQGSSGANVLTF
abundance: once; v_gene: TRBV27; d_gene: TRBD1; j_gene: TRBJ1-1; CDR3nt: TGTGCCAGCAGTTCCGACAGGGGTATGAGCACTGAAGCTTTCTTT; CDR3aa: CASSSDRGMSTEAFF
abundance: few; v_gene: TRBV2; d_gene: TRBD1; j_gene: TRBJ1-1; CDR3nt: TGTGCCAGCAGGCCGGGACAGGGAATGGGTGAAGCTTTCTTT; CDR3aa: CASRPGQGMGEAFF
abundance: NA; v_gene: TRBV7-2; d_gene: TRBD1; j_gene: TRBJ1-1; CDR3nt: TGTGCCAGCAGCTTAGTCGCAGGGGGCCGGACTGAAGCTTTCTTT; CDR3aa: CASSLVAGGRTEAFF
abundance: NA; v_gene: TRBV5-1; d_gene: TRBD2; j_gene: TRBJ2-1; CDR3nt: TGCGCCAGCAGCTTGGGACTAGCGGCCCCCCCAACGAATGAGCAGTTCTTC; CDR3aa: CASSLGLAAPPTNEQFF
abundance: few; v_gene: TRBV7-2; d_gene: NA; j_gene: TRBJ1-2; CDR3nt: TGTGCCAGCAGCCGGACCCTGGGCGGAGACTATGGCTACACCTTC; CDR3aa: CASSRTLGGDYGYTF
abundance: NA; v_gene: TRBV6-6; d_gene: NA; j_gene: TRBJ1-1; CDR3nt: TGTGCCAGCAGTTACCCGGGCCCAAACACTGAAGCTTTCTTT; CDR3aa: CASSYPGPNTEAFF
abundance: NA; v_gene: TRBV7-2; d_gene: NA; j_gene: TRBJ2-6; CDR3nt: TGTGCCAGCAGCTATACAGTCCTCTCTGGGGCCAACGTCCTGACTTTC; CDR3aa: CASSYTVLSGANVLTF
abundance: NA; v_gene: TRBV6-1; d_gene: TRBD1; j_gene: TRBJ2-7; CDR3nt: TGTGCCAGCAGTGACGGCGAGGGGTTAGACAGGGGGCTCTACGAGCAGTACTTC; CDR3aa: CASSDGEGLDRGLYEQYF
abundance: NA; v_gene: TRBV5-6; d_gene: TRBD1; j_gene: TRBJ2-5; CDR3nt: TGTGCCAGCAGCCCTCGGCAGGACAGGGGAACGGAGACCCAGTACTTC; CDR3aa: CASSPRQDRGTETQYF
abundance: NA; v_gene: TRBV28; d_gene: NA; j_gene: TRBJ2-5; CDR3nt: TGTGCCAGCAGTTTTGACAACCAAGAGACCCAGTACTTC; CDR3aa: CASSFDNQETQYF
abundance: NA; v_gene: TRBV19; d_gene: NA; j_gene: TRBJ1-1; CDR3nt: TGTGCCAGTAACCTCGTCCGGGAGACCGCTCGAGACATGAACACTGAAGCTTTCTTT; CDR3aa: CASNLVRETARDMNTEAFF
abundance: many; v_gene: TRBV7-8; d_gene: NA; j_gene: TRBJ2-2; CDR3nt: TGTGCCAGCAGCTTAGGGCAGGGAGGATACACCGGGGAGCTGTTTTTT; CDR3aa: CASSLGQGGYTGELFF
abundance: many; v_gene: TRBV9; d_gene: TRBD1; j_gene: TRBJ1-2; CDR3nt: TGTGCCAGCAGCGTCTCACAGGGGTTTGGCTACACCTTC; CDR3aa: CASSVSQGFGYTF
abundance: once; v_gene: TRBV30; d_gene: NA; j_gene: TRBJ1-2; CDR3nt: TGTGCCTGGAGTCCGGGGGCGAACTATGGCTACACCTTC; CDR3aa: CAWSPGANYGYTF
abundance: NA; v_gene: TRBV6-5; d_gene: NA; j_gene: TRBJ2-2; CDR3nt: TGTGCCAGCAGTTACAGAGGGCAGAACACCGGGGAGCTGTTTTTT; CDR3aa: CASSYRGQNTGELFF
abundance: many; v_gene: TRBV7-2; d_gene: NA; j_gene: TRBJ1-5; CDR3nt: TGTGCCAGCACCCCGGAATGGGATAGCAATCAGCCCCAGCATTTT; CDR3aa: CASTPEWDSNQPQHF
abundance: NA; v_gene: TRBV7-8; d_gene: NA; j_gene: TRBJ2-1; CDR3nt: TGTGCCAGCAGCCCGTGGGGGGACAATGAGCAGTTCTTC; CDR3aa: CASSPWGDNEQFF
abundance: NA; v_gene: TRBV19; d_gene: NA; j_gene: TRBJ2-1; CDR3nt: TGTGCCAGTAGTAACGGGCGCACCTACAATGAGCAGTTCTTC; CDR3aa: CASSNGRTYNEQFF
abundance: NA; v_gene: TRBV11-1; d_gene: NA; j_gene: TRBJ2-3; CDR3nt: TGTGCCAGCAGCTTAAAGGGTAGCACAGATACGCAGTATTTT; CDR3aa: CASSLKGSTDTQYF
abundance: NA; v_gene: TRBV4-2; d_gene: NA; j_gene: TRBJ1-1; CDR3nt: TGTGCCAGCAGCCAATCTGGGCGGGCTGAAGCTTTCTTT; CDR3aa: CASSQSGRAEAFF
abundance: NA; v_gene: TRBV28; d_gene: TRBD1; j_gene: TRBJ1-2; CDR3nt: TGTGCCTCACAGGGTTGGGACAGTCGATATGGCTACACCTTC; CDR3aa: CASQGWDSRYGYTF
abundance: many; v_gene: TRBV4-1; d_gene: NA; j_gene: TRBJ1-1; CDR3nt: TGCGCCAGCAGCCAAGAGGTTGGGTGGGGGACTGAAGCTTTCTTT; CDR3aa: CASSQEVGWGTEAFF
abundance: medium-sized; v_gene: TRBV7-9; d_gene: NA; j_gene: TRBJ2-7; CDR3nt: TGTGCCAGCAGCCCACGGGGCCCCCGATACGAGCAGTACTTC; CDR3aa: CASSPRGPRYEQYF
abundance: NA; v_gene: TRBV19; d_gene: NA; j_gene: TRBJ2-3; CDR3nt: TGTGCCAGTAGTGGGGGCAGCGCAGATACGCAGTATTTT; CDR3aa: CASSGGSADTQYF
abundance: NA; v_gene: TRBV28; d_gene: TRBD1; j_gene: TRBJ2-6; CDR3nt: TGTGCCAGCAGTTCCGTACCGACAGGGGCTGGGGCCAACGTCCTGACTTTC; CDR3aa: CASSSVPTGAGANVLTF
abundance: NA; v_gene: TRBV19; d_gene: TRBD1; j_gene: TRBJ2-6; CDR3nt: TGTGCCAGTAGTATGGTGGCAGGGGGTATAGCTGGGGCCAACGTCCTGACTTTC; CDR3aa: CASSMVAGGIAGANVLTF
abundance: NA; v_gene: TRBV10-3; d_gene: NA; j_gene: TRBJ1-2; CDR3nt: TGTGCCAGCAGACAGAACTGGGAGGGGTCCTATGGCTACACCTTC; CDR3aa: CASRQNWEGSYGYTF
abundance: once; v_gene: TRBV6-5; d_gene: NA; j_gene: TRBJ2-1; CDR3nt: TGTGCCAGCAGTCCCGGGGATCTAAAGCAGTTCTTC; CDR3aa: CASSPGDLKQFF
abundance: NA; v_gene: TRBV28; d_gene: NA; j_gene: TRBJ1-5; CDR3nt: TGTGCCAGCAGACGATTGACAGGAGCTGGCAATCAGCCCCAGCATTTT; CDR3aa: CASRRLTGAGNQPQHF
abundance: NA; v_gene: TRBV6-6; d_gene: NA; j_gene: TRBJ1-6; CDR3nt: TGTGCCAGCAGTTACTTACAGCGACTTAATTCACCCCTCCACTTT; CDR3aa: CASSYLQRLNSPLHF
abundance: NA; v_gene: TRBV6-5; d_gene: NA; j_gene: TRBJ1-1; CDR3nt: TGTGCCAGCAGTTACTCTGACAGACACACTGAAGCTTTCTTT; CDR3aa: CASSYSDRHTEAFF
abundance: NA; v_gene: TRBV7-6; d_gene: NA; j_gene: TRBJ1-1; CDR3nt: TGTGCCAGCAGCTTAGGGCAGCCCATGAACACTGAAGCTTTCTTT; CDR3aa: CASSLGQPMNTEAFF
abundance: few; v_gene: TRBV7-9; d_gene: NA; j_gene: TRBJ1-1; CDR3nt: TGTGCCAGCAGCTTAGAACAGAGTTTATTGGGCACTGAAGCTTTCTTT; CDR3aa: CASSLEQSLLGTEAFF
abundance: NA; v_gene: TRBV10-3; d_gene: NA; j_gene: TRBJ2-7; CDR3nt: TGTGCCATCAGTGAGTCACGTATCTACGAGCAGTACTTC; CDR3aa: CAISESRIYEQYF
abundance: NA; v_gene: TRBV6-5; d_gene: TRBD2; j_gene: TRBJ2-5; CDR3nt: TGTGCCAGCAGTTACTCCCCCCCTAGCGGGAAAGAGACCCAGTACTTC; CDR3aa: CASSYSPPSGKETQYF
abundance: NA; v_gene: TRBV27; d_gene: NA; j_gene: TRBJ1-4; CDR3nt: TGTGCCAGCAGTACCGGACAGACTGCAACTAATGAAAAACTGTTTTTT; CDR3aa: CASSTGQTATNEKLFF
abundance: medium-sized; v_gene: TRBV7-3; d_gene: TRBD2; j_gene: TRBJ2-1; CDR3nt: TGTGCCAGCAGCTTGAGCGGGAGCTCCTACAATGAGCAGTTCTTC; CDR3aa: CASSLSGSSYNEQFF
abundance: once; v_gene: TRBV5-6; d_gene: NA; j_gene: TRBJ1-4; CDR3nt: TGTGCCAGCAGCTCCAGGGCGGGCCTGGAAAAACTGTTTTTT; CDR3aa: CASSSRAGLEKLFF
abundance: NA; v_gene: TRBV7-9; d_gene: TRBD1; j_gene: TRBJ1-4; CDR3nt: TGTGCCAGCAGCTTAATAGGGGGCCATGATTCAAGTGAAAAACTGTTTTTT; CDR3aa: CASSLIGGHDSSEKLFF
abundance: NA; v_gene: TRBV9; d_gene: NA; j_gene: TRBJ2-5; CDR3nt: TGTGCCAGCAGCGTTGGGGCTCGAGAGACCCAGTACTTC; CDR3aa: CASSVGARETQYF